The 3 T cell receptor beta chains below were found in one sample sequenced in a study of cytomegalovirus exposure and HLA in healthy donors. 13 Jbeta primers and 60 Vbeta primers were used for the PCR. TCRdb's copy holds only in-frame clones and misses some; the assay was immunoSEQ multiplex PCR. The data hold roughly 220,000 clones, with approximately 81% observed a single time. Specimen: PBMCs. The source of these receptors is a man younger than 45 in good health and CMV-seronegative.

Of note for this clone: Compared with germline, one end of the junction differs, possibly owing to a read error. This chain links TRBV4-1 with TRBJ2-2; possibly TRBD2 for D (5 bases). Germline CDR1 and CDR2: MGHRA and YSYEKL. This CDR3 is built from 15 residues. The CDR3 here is CASSRLDLNTGKLFF. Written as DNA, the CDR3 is TGCGCCAGCAGCCGCCTGGACCTAAACACCGGGAAGCTGTTTTTT.

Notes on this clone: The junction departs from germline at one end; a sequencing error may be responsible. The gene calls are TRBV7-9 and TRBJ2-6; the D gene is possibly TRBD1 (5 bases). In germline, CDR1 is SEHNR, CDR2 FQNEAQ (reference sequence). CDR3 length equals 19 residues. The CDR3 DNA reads TGTGCCAGCAGCTTGTTTCTCGACGGCCTTCCCTCTGGGGCCAGCGTCCTGACTTTC. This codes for CASSLFLDGLPSGASVLTF.

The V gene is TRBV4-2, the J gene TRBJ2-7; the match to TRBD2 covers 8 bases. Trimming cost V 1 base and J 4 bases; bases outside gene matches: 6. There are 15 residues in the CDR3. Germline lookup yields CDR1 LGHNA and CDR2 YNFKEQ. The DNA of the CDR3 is TGTGCCAGCAGCCAAGTTTTAGCGGGGTTGTACGAGCAGTACTTC. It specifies CASSQVLAGLYEQYF.